Shown below are 23 T cell receptor beta chains from a single sample sequenced in a study of blood T cell repertoires in COVID-19. The table came from immunoSEQ multiplex PCR; TCRdb's copy has only in-frame clones and leaves some out. The profile shows about 300,000 clones, around 90% of them singletons. Sequenced: PBMCs or T cells enriched from blood (not recorded which). These receptor sequences come from a woman in her twenties or thirties who had recovered from COVID-19.

To note about this clone: Other nucleotide sequences from this sample produce the same CDR3. The chain has TRBV7-2 and TRBJ2-2; D might be TRBD1 (5 bases). The V end was cut by 1 base, the J end by 4 bases, with 10 bases between. CDR3 size: 15 residues. From germline, CDR1 is SGHTA and CDR2 FQGNSA. CDR3 DNA: TGTGCCAGCAGCTTAGGGGGAAGGGGCACCGGGGAGCTGTTTTTT. This encodes CASSLGGRGTGELFF.

This chain uses TRBV19 with TRBJ2-1; TRBD2 matches at 9 bases. The CDR3 contains 15 residues. Germline trimming cut 3 bases from V and 8 bases from J; bases unmatched to any gene: 8. Germline-derived CDR1 and CDR2 are LNHDA and SQIVND (reference sequence). The DNA of the CDR3 is TGTGCCAGTAGTATTAGTCTAGCGGGAAACGATGAGCAGTTCTTC. This encodes CASSISLAGNDEQFF.

The V call is TRBV28, the J call TRBJ2-1, with 11 bases aligning to TRBD2. Trimming at V came to 5 bases and at J to 8 bases, leaving 17 bases not matched to a gene. This CDR3 spans 18 amino acids. Germline CDR1 reads MDHEN; CDR2 reads SYDVKM. CDR3 amino acids: CASSRLTSGRRSAHEQFF. DNA for the CDR3: TGTGCCAGCAGTCGACTCACTAGCGGGAGAAGGAGCGCGCATGAGCAGTTCTTC.

The chain joins TRBV11-1 to TRBJ2-1; 7 positions agree with TRBD1. CDR3 length: 16 amino acids. Germline V gene sequence: CDR1 SGHAT, CDR2 FQDESV (reference sequence). V gave up 5 bases and J gave up 8 bases; unmatched junction bases: 15. Here the CDR3 DNA reads TGTGCCAGCAGCCCTTGGTCAGGGGGAGACTTTTATGAGCAGTTCTTC. Translating gives CASSPWSGGDFYEQFF.

This rearrangement joins TRBV5-1 to TRBJ2-6; D is unclear. CDR1 and CDR2 from the germline V gene are SGHRS and YFSETQ. Trimming pared 7 bases from V and 0 bases from J, leaving 8 bases between. CDR3 size: 14 residues. CDR3 DNA sequence: TGCGCCAGCTTAGCTAGCTCTGGGGCCAACGTCCTGACTTTC. It yields the protein CASLASSGANVLTF.

V usage is TRBV6-2 or TRBV6-3 and J usage is TRBJ2-4; 8 bases fit TRBD2. Germline assignment: CDR1 MNHEY and CDR2 SVGEGT. V was clipped by 2 bases and J by 8 bases; unmatched bases: 8. This CDR3 has 15 amino acids. The CDR3: CASSYPAGGVYIQYF. CDR3 bases: TGTGCCAGCAGTTACCCCGCGGGAGGAGTGTACATTCAGTACTTC.

V gene TRBV7-2 combines with J gene TRBJ2-1; 9 nucleotides align to TRBD2. Losses at the gene ends were 5 bases for V and 7 bases for J; bases not matched to a gene: 15. Germline assignment: CDR1 SGHTA and CDR2 FQGNSA. CDR3 size: 17 residues. Here the CDR3 reads CASSPWVESSGKNEQFF. DNA for the CDR3: TGTGCCAGCAGCCCCTGGGTTGAGTCTAGCGGGAAGAATGAGCAGTTCTTC.

The rearrangement uses TRBV10-2 and TRBJ2-1; 11 nucleotides match TRBD1. The CDR3 has 13 residues. The V segment lost 9 bases and the J segment 8 bases; nucleotides outside the gene matches: 6. The germline gives CDR1 WSHSY, CDR2 SAAADI. For the CDR3, the DNA is TGCGCCAGTCGGTCGGGACAGGGGGATGAGCAGTTCTTC. It specifies CASRSGQGDEQFF.

The chain carries TRBV3-1 (or the pseudogene TRBV3-2) and TRBJ1-4; TRBD1 agrees at 9 bases. Looked up from germline, CDR1 is LGHDT and CDR2 is YNNKEL (reference sequence). The CDR3 is 16 residues long. Trimming at V came to 1 base and at J to 3 bases, leaving 3 bases not matched to a gene. The chain's CDR3 is CASSQVQGAANEKLFF. In DNA form, the CDR3 reads TGTGCCAGCAGCCAAGTACAGGGGGCTGCTAATGAAAAACTGTTTTTT.

A few counts support this clone. This same CDR3 is encoded by further DNA sequences in the sample. The chain links TRBV10-3 to TRBJ2-5, with 9 positions matching TRBD1. The CDR3 contains 14 residues. Germline CDR1 and CDR2: ENHRY and SYGVKD. V was pared by 6 bases and J by 5 bases, with 7 bases of the junction left unmatched. CDR3 in amino acids: CAISPGQGLETQYF. The CDR3 nucleotides are TGTGCCATCAGCCCGGGACAGGGTTTGGAGACCCAGTACTTC.

The chain employs TRBV7-3 and TRBJ2-1; 9 bases line up with TRBD1. The germline V gene encodes CDR1 SGHTA and CDR2 FQGTGA. V dropped 4 bases and J dropped 8; count of bases not matched to a gene: 15. This CDR3 region has 17 residues. Here the CDR3 reads CASSSQPPWTGVHEQFF. CDR3 nucleotides: TGTGCCAGCAGCTCCCAGCCCCCGTGGACAGGGGTTCATGAGCAGTTCTTC.

This clone occurred once. This chain joins TRBV28 and TRBJ1-2, with D tentatively TRBD1 (6 bases). From germline, CDR1 is MDHEN and CDR2 SYDVKM. The V end was cut by 9 bases, the J end by 12 bases, with 20 bases between. The CDR3 is 12 amino acids. For the CDR3, the DNA is TGTGCCAGACGGGTTCTCCTAGGGGGGGACACCTTC. This sequence encodes CARRVLLGGDTF.

This clone was observed a single time. The rearrangement joins TRBV5-4 to TRBJ1-2, with TRBD1 matching 7 bases. CDR1 is SGHNT, CDR2 YYREEE, per germline (reference sequence). Trimming removed 0 bases from V and 6 bases from J; junction bases left unmatched: 5. The CDR3 consists of 14 residues. The CDR3 DNA is TGTGCCAGCAGCTTGGTGGCAGGGGGAAATGGCTACACCTTC. It translates to CASSLVAGGNGYTF.

J is TRBJ2-1 and V is TRBV14; 8 bases match TRBD2. V gave up 2 bases and J gave up 4 bases; unmatched junction bases: 4. Per germline, CDR1 SGHDN and CDR2 FVKESK. The CDR3 is made up of 15 amino acids. The CDR3 protein is CASSQSGGLYNEQFF. In nucleotides, the CDR3 is TGTGCCAGCAGCCAATCGGGAGGGCTTTACAATGAGCAGTTCTTC.

The chain combines TRBV5-5 with TRBJ1-2, with TRBD1 matching over 7 bases. Germline lookup yields CDR1 SGHKS and CDR2 YYEKEE (reference sequence). This CDR3 region has 14 residues. The J segment lost 3 bases and the V segment lost 4 bases, leaving 6 bases of the junction unmatched. This CDR3 reads CASSPLTGHYGYTF. CDR3 nucleotides: TGTGCCAGCAGCCCCTTGACAGGGCACTATGGCTACACCTTC.

The rearrangement links TRBV7-2 to TRBJ1-4; no definite D call. The germline V and J ends were trimmed by 5 bases and 7 bases, with 11 bases remaining between them. The CDR3 loop spans 13 amino acids. Germline CDR1 reads SGHTA; CDR2 reads FQGNSA. CDR3 in amino acids: CASSPFEGEKLFF. In DNA, the CDR3 is TGTGCCAGCAGCCCATTCGAGGGTGAAAAACTGTTTTTT.

This sequence joins TRBV28 and TRBJ2-7; tentatively, D is TRBD1 (7 bases). Germline values: CDR1 MDHEN, CDR2 SYDVKM. V lost 3 bases and J lost 2, with 11 bases in between. There are 14 residues in the CDR3. The CDR3 region has the DNA TGTGCCAGCAGTTTCGGCAGGGGGGCCTACGAGCAGTACTTC. Translating gives CASSFGRGAYEQYF.

V usage is TRBV4-3 and J usage is TRBJ2-3; 13 bases line up with TRBD2. The ends lost 0 bases at V and 7 bases at J; junction bases unmatched: 4. The CDR3 covers 16 residues. Germline CDR1 LGHNA, CDR2 YSLEER. CDR3 loop: CASSQDSTSGRYTQYF. Here the CDR3 DNA reads TGCGCCAGCAGCCAAGATTCGACTAGCGGGAGGTATACGCAGTATTTT.

The genes are TRBV28 and TRBJ2-7, with TRBD1 matching over 11 bases. This CDR3 is built from 12 residues. Looked up from germline, CDR1 is MDHEN and CDR2 is SYDVKM. The V and J ends lost 11 bases and 4 bases, in that order; junction bases with no gene match: 4. CDR3 in amino acids: CASDRGPYEQYF. The CDR3 DNA reads TGTGCCTCGGACAGGGGGCCTTACGAGCAGTACTTC.

This sequence joins TRBV3-1 (or the pseudogene TRBV3-2) and TRBJ2-5; 12 bases are shared with TRBD2. The junction had 3 bases not matched to a gene; V was cut back by 0 bases and J by 4 bases. The germline V gene encodes CDR1 LGHDT and CDR2 YNNKEL (reference sequence). This CDR3 has 16 residues. CDR3 sequence reads: CASSQDRLAGVETQYF. The CDR3 DNA sequence: TGTGCCAGCAGCCAAGATCGACTAGCGGGAGTAGAGACCCAGTACTTC.

J is TRBJ1-1 and V is TRBV29-1, with D perhaps matching TRBD1 (6 bases). CDR3 length: 11 amino acids. In germline, CDR1 is SQVTM, CDR2 ANQGSEA. V lost 3 bases and J 11 bases, leaving 13 bases between the germline ends. CDR3 coding DNA: TGCAGCGTTGAGGACGCAGGGGCCGCTTTCTTT. Its protein product is CSVEDAGAAFF.

The rearrangement links TRBV3-1 (or the pseudogene TRBV3-2) to TRBJ2-5; 7 bases are shared with TRBD1. Germline CDR1 LGHDT, CDR2 YNNKEL (reference sequence). The CDR3 covers 15 residues. V was clipped by 2 bases and J by 5 bases; unmatched bases: 8. CDR3 coding DNA: TGTGCCAGCAGCCAACTTTGGGACAGATTCGAGACCCAGTACTTC. The encoded protein is CASSQLWDRFETQYF.

The chain is built from TRBV3-1 (or the pseudogene TRBV3-2) and TRBJ1-1; D gene uncertain. Trimming left V 0 bases short and J 1 base short, with 6 bases between. CDR1 and CDR2 from the germline V gene are LGHDT and YNNKEL (reference sequence). The CDR3 contains 14 residues. This CDR3 reads CASSQEERNTEAFF. The CDR3, as DNA: TGTGCCAGCAGCCAAGAGGAGAGGAACACTGAAGCTTTCTTT.